The rows below give T cell receptor beta chains drawn from one sample of a study of T cells after yellow fever vaccination. TCRdb ran MiXCR on the 5' RACE reads and lists one entry per CDR3 protein. This repertoire shows about 74,000 distinct CDR3 sequences, more than 5.5% found once; its top ten account for roughly a third. The sample in question was CD8+ T cells sorted from PBMCs, obtained 5 days after the first yellow fever vaccination. Receptors were obtained from a man younger than 35 who received the YFV17D yellow fever vaccine. CDR3s include the opening cysteine and the closing phenylalanine or tryptophan. A D gene is named only where the DNA matches it firmly. Clone sizes are given selectively: once, few, many, or a class where the clone is expanded.

TRBV20-1	NA	TRBJ1-2	many	CSARGTQANYGYTF	TGCAGTGCTAGAGGAACACAAGCTAACTATGGCTACACCTTC
TRBV3-1	TRBD1	TRBJ2-2	NA	CASSQPFRTGDTGELFF	TGTGCCAGCAGCCAACCGTTCCGGACAGGAGACACCGGGGAGCTGTTTTTT
TRBV12-3/TRBV12-4	NA	TRBJ2-5	NA	CASTYYLGTGETQYF	NA
TRBV7-8	TRBD1	TRBJ2-1	few	CASSPGQGRGVDSYNEQFF	TGTGCCAGCAGTCCGGGACAGGGTAGGGGGGTCGATTCCTACAATGAGCAGTTCTTC
TRBV7-3	NA	TRBJ1-2	few	CASSSEAGDYGYTF	TGTGCCAGCAGCTCCGAGGCAGGGGATTATGGCTACACCTTC
TRBV12-3/TRBV12-4	NA	TRBJ2-1	few	CASSLQGLAYNEQFF	TGTGCCAGCAGTTTGCAGGGACTGGCCTACAATGAGCAGTTCTTC
TRBV2	NA	TRBJ2-4	few	CAVGARGIQYF	TGTGCCGTCGGGGCGCGAGGCATTCAGTACTTC
TRBV12-3/TRBV12-4	NA	TRBJ2-5	NA	CASSLQGFLETQYF	TGTGCCAGCAGTCTTCAGGGGTTCTTAGAGACCCAGTACTTC
TRBV29-1	TRBD1	TRBJ1-1	NA	CSDTQPDRGPGAFF	TGCAGCGACACTCAACCGGACAGGGGGCCCGGTGCTTTCTTT
TRBV21-1	NA	TRBJ2-4	many	CASSKDRPDIQYF	TGTGCCAGCAGCAAAGACCGGCCGGACATTCAGTACTTC
TRBV4-1	NA	TRBJ1-1	many	CASSHTQNTEAFF	TGCGCCAGCAGCCATACCCAGAACACTGAAGCTTTCTTT
TRBV6-1	NA	TRBJ2-3	many	CASSDRQTFSTDTQYF	TGTGCCAGCAGCGACCGACAGACATTTAGCACAGATACGCAGTATTTT
TRBV2	NA	TRBJ2-6	NA	CASSGPGANVLTF	TGTGCCAGCAGTGGTCCTGGGGCCAACGTCCTGACTTTC
TRBV4-2	NA	TRBJ2-7	few	CASSPPTREDEQYF	TGTGCCAGCAGCCCCCCGACTAGGGAAGACGAGCAGTACTTC
TRBV12-3/TRBV12-4	NA	TRBJ1-3	NA	CASNGRLSGNTIYF	TGTGCCAGCAATGGCCGCCTCTCTGGAAACACCATATATTTT
TRBV11-2	TRBD2	TRBJ2-3	many	CASSALAGGTDTQYF	TGTGCCAGCAGCGCCCTAGCGGGGGGCACAGATACGCAGTATTTT
TRBV6-2/TRBV6-3	TRBD2	TRBJ2-3	NA	CASSYSISGERGKTTNTQYF	TGTGCCAGCAGTTACTCGATTTCGGGCGAGCGGGGGAAGACAACAAATACGCAGTATTTT
TRBV4-1	NA	TRBJ2-3	many	CASSPRSGTDTQYF	TGCGCCAGCAGCCCAAGATCAGGGACAGATACGCAGTATTTT